The entry below describes one TCR beta chain. From germline, CDR1 is LGHNA and CDR2 YSLEER. Trimming cost V 0 bases and J 8 bases, with 13 bases left between them. The CDR3 covers 14 residues. The data were taken from a study of Ad26.COV2.S vaccination and SARS-CoV-2 variants. Background on the study: Participants got Ad26.COV2.S intramuscularly, once or twice 56 days apart.

Treatment specified: about 20 received Ad26.COV2.S at low or high dose, single or two shots; several received placebo; per-sample allocation not given. Samples analyzed were those drawn on day 63 after the first vaccine or placebo injection. Assay used: immunoSEQ multiplex PCR; TCRdb lists only in-frame clones, some missing. Among roughly 420,000 clones listed, roughly 90% were seen once. The chain is built from TRBV4-3 and TRBJ1-2; D is uncertain. The clonotype comes from a person aged 18 to 59 who received the Ad26.COV2.S COVID-19 vaccine or a placebo. Sequenced material: peripheral blood, taken in a trial of Ad26.COV2.S vaccine versus placebo. CDR3 DNA: TGCGCCAGCAGCCAAGATCTCGGGGTGATGGGCTACACCTTC. Translation: CASSQDLGVMGYTF.